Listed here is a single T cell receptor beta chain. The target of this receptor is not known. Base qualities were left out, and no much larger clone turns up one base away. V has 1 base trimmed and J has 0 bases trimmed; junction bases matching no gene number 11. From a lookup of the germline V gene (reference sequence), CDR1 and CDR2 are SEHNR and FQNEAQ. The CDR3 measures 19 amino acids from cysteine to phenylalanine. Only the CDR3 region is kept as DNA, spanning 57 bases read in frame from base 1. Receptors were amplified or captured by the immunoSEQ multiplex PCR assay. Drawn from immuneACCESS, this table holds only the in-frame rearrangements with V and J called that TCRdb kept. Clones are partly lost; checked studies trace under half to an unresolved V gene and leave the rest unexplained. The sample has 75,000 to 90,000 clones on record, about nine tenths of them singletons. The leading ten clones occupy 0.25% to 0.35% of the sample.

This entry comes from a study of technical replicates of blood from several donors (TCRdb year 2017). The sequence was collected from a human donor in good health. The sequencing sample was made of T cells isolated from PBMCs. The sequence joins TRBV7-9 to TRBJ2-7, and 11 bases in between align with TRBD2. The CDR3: CASSLVASGGYPSSYEQYF. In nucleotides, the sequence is TGTGCCAGCAGCTTAGTTGCTAGCGGGGGGTATCCTAGCTCCTACGAGCAGTACTTC.